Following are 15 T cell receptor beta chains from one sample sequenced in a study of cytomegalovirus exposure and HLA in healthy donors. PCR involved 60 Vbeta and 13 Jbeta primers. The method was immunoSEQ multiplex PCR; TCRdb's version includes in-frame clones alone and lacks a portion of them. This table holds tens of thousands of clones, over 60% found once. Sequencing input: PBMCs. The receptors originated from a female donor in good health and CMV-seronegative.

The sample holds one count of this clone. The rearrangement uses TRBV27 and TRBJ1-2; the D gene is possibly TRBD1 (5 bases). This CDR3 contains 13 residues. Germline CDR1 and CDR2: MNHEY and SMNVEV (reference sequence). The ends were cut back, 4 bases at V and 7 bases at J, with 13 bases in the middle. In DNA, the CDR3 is TGTGCCAGCAGTTCAGACAGACGGCTTGGCTACACCTTC. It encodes CASSSDRRLGYTF.

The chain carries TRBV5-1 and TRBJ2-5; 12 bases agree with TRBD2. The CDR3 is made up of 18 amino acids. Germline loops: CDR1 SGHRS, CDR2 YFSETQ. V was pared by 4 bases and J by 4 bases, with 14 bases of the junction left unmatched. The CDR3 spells CASSLGPTTSGSRETQYF. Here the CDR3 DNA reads TGCGCCAGCAGCCTTGGTCCCACGACTAGCGGGAGTAGAGAGACCCAGTACTTC. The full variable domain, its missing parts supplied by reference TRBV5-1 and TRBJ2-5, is KAGVTQTPRYLIKTRGQQVTLSCSPISGHRSVSWYQQTPGQGLQFLFEYFSETQRNKGNFPGRFSGRQFSNSRSEMNVSTLELGDSALYLCASSLGPTTSGSRETQYFGPGTRLLVL.

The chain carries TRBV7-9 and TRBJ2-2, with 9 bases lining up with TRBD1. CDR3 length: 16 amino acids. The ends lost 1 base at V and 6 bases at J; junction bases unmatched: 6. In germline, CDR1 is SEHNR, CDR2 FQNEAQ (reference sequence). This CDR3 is CASSLGSQGAPGELFF. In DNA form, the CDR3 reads TGTGCCAGCAGCTTAGGATCACAGGGGGCCCCCGGGGAGCTGTTTTTT.

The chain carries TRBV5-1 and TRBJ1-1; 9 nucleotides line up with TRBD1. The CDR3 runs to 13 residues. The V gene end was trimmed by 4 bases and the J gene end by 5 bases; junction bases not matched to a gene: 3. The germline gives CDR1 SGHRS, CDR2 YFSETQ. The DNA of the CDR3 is TGCGCCAGCAGCACGGACAGGGGTACTGAAGCTTTCTTT. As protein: CASSTDRGTEAFF.

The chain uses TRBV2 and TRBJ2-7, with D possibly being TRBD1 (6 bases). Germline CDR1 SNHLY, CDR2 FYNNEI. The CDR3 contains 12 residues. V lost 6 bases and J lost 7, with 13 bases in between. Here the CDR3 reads CASSRDTAEQYF. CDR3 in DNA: TGTGCCAGCAGCCGGGACACGGCGGAGCAGTACTTC.

This CDR3 reads CASSIQANSPLHF. Here the CDR3 DNA reads TGTGCCAGCAGCATCCAGGCAAATTCACCCCTCCACTTT. The chain has TRBV7-2 and TRBJ1-6, with D unclear. The CDR3 length is 13 residues. The ends were cut back, 5 bases at V and 7 bases at J, with 9 bases in the middle. Germline loops: CDR1 SGHTA, CDR2 FQGNSA.

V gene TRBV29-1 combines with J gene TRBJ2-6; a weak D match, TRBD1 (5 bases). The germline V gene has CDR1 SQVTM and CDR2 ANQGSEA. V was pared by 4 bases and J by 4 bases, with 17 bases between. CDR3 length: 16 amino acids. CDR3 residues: CSVGSRAAPGANVLTF. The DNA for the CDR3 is TGCAGCGTTGGAAGCAGGGCGGCTCCGGGGGCCAACGTCCTGACTTTC.

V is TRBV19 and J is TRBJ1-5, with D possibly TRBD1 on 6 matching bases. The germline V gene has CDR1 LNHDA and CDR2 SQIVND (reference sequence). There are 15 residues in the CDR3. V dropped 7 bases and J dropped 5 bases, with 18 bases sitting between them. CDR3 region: CASTPRLGAHQPQHF. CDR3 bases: TGTGCCAGTACCCCGAGATTGGGGGCTCATCAGCCCCAGCATTTT.

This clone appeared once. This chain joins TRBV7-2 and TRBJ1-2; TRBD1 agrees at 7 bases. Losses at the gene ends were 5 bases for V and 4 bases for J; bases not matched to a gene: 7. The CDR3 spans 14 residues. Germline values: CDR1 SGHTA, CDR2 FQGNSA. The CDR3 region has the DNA TGTGCCAGCAGCCCCCCTGGGACAGTCTATGGCTACACCTTC. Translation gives CASSPPGTVYGYTF.

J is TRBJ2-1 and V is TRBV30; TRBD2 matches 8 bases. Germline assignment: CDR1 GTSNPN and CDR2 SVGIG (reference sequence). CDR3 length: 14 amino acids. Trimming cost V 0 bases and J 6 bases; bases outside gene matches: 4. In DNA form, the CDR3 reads TGTGCCTGGAGTGTAGGGACTAGAGGCAATGAGCAGTTCTTC. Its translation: CAWSVGTRGNEQFF.

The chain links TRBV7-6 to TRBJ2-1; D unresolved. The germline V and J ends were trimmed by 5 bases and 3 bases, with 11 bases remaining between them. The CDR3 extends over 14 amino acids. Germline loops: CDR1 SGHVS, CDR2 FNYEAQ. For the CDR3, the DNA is TGTGCCAGCAGCCCGATCGGTGACTACAATGAGCAGTTCTTC. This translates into CASSPIGDYNEQFF.

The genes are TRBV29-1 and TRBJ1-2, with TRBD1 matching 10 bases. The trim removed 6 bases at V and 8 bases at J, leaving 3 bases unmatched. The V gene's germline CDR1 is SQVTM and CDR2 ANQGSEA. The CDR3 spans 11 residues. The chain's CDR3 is CSVGTGEGYTF. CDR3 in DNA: TGCAGCGTCGGGACAGGGGAAGGCTACACCTTC.

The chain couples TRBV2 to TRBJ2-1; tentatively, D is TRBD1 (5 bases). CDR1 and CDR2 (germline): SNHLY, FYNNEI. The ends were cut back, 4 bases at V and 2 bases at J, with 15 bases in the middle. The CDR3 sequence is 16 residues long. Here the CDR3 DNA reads TGTGCCAGCAGTGGAGACACAGGATTTCCCTACAATGAGCAGTTCTTC. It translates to CASSGDTGFPYNEQFF.

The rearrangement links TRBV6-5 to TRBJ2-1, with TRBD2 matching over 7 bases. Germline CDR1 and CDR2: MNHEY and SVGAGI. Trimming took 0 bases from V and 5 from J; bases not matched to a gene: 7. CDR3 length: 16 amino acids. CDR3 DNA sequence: TGTGCCAGCAGTTACTCGTCGGCTAGCGGAAACAATGAGCAGTTCTTC. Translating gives CASSYSSASGNNEQFF.

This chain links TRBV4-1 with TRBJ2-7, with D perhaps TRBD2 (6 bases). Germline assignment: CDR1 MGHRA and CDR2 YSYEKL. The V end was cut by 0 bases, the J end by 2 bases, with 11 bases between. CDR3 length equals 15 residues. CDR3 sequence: CASSQDWRATYEQYF. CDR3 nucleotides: TGCGCCAGCAGCCAAGATTGGAGGGCCACCTACGAGCAGTACTTC.